The present entry profiles one TCR beta chain with its context. Its cognate antigen is unknown. V was trimmed by 4 bases and J by 5 bases, leaving 8 bases between them. The V gene's germline CDR1 is LNHDA and CDR2 SQIVND (reference sequence). The CDR3 covers 12 residues. The sample belongs to a study of CD4 T cells in relation to SARS-CoV-2 and coronaviruses. Study in general: Shared crossreactive spike epitopes were mapped to their HLA restriction.

CD4+ T cells from unexposed donors were obtained before the COVID-19 pandemic (2011-2018). Overall study findings and caveats: Pre-pandemic and post-infection samples never came from the same donor.

TCRdb's copy holds only in-frame clones and misses some; the assay was immunoSEQ multiplex PCR. This table has about 65,000 clones, 87% appearing once. The gene calls are TRBV19 and TRBJ2-5; D uncertain. The TCR originated in a human donor in good health. Source material: memory CD4+ T cells from PBMCs. CDR3 DNA sequence: TGTGCCAGTAGTAAAGGGTACGAGACCCAGTACTTC. Translated: CASSKGYETQYF.